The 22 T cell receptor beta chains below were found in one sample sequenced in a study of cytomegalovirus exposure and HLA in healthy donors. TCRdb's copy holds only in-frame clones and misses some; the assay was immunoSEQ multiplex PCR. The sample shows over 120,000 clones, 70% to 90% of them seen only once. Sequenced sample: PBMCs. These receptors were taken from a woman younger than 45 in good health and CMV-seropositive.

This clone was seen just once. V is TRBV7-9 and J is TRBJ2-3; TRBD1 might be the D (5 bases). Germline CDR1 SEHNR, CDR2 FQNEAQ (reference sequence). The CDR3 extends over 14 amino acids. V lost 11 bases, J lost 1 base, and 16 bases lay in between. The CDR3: CAGTGGAGTDTQYF. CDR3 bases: TGTGCCGGAACAGGTGGGGCGGGCACAGATACGCAGTATTTT.

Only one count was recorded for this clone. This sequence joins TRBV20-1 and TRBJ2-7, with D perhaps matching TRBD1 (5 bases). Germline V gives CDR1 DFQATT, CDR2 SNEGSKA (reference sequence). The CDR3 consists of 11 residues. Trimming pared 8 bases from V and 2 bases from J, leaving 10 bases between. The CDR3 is CSCQGPYEQYF. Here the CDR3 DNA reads TGCAGTTGTCAGGGTCCCTACGAGCAGTACTTC.

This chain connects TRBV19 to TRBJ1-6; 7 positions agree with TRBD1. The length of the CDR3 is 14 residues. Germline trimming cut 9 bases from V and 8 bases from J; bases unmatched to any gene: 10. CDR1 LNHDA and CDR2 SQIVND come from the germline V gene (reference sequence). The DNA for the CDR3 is TGTGCCAGCAGGACACAGGGGATTGATTCACCCCTCCACTTT. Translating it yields CASRTQGIDSPLHF.

DNA for the CDR3: TGTGCCAGCAGCTTGCGATCTGGCAGGGAGCAGTACTTC. Translation gives CASSLRSGREQYF. V gene TRBV5-6 combines with J gene TRBJ2-7; no firm D call. Germline CDR1 and CDR2: SGHDT and YYEEEE. This CDR3 has 13 residues. The V and J ends lost 1 base and 7 bases respectively, with 12 bases between them.

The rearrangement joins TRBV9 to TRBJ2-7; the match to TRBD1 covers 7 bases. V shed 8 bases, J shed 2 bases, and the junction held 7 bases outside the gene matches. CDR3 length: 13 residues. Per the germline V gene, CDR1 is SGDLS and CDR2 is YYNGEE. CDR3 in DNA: TGTGCCAGTTACAGGGGCATAACCTACGAGCAGTACTTC. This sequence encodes CASYRGITYEQYF.

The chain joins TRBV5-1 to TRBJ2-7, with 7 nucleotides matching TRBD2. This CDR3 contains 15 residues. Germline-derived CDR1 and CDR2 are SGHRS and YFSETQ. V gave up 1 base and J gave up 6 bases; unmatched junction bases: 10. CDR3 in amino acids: CASSLMAGVSSEQYF. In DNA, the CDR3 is TGCGCCAGCAGCTTGATGGCGGGAGTGTCGTCCGAGCAGTACTTC.

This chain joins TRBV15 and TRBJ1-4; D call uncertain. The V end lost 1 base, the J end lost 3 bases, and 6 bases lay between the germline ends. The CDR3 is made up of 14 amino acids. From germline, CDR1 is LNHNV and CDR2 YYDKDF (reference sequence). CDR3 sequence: CATSRVPANEKLFF. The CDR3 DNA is TGTGCCACCAGCAGAGTCCCCGCTAATGAAAAACTGTTTTTT.

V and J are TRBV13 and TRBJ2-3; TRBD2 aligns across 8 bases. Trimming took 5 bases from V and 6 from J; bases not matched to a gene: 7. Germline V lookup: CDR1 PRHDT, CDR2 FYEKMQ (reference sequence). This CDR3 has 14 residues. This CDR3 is CASSIWTGGDTQYF. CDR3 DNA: TGTGCCAGCAGCATCTGGACGGGGGGGGATACGCAGTATTTT.

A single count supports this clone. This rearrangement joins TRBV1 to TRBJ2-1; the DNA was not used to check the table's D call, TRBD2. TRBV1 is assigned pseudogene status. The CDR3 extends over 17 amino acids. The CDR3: CTSSQSPARGSYNEQFF. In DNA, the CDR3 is TGCACCAGCAGCCAAAGCCCGGCGCGGGGATCCTACAATGAGCAGTTCTTC.

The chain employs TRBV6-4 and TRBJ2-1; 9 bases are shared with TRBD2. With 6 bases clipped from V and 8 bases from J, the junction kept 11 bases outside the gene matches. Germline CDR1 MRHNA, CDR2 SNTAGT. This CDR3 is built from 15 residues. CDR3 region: CASSNLAGSTDEQFF. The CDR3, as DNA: TGTGCCAGCAGCAATCTAGCGGGATCTACCGATGAGCAGTTCTTC.

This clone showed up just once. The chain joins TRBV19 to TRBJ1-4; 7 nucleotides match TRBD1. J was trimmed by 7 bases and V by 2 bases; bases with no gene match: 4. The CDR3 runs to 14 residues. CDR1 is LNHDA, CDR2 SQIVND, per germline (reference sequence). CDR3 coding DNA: TGTGCCAGTAGTATAACCTGGGACAGTGAAAAACTGTTTTTT. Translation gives CASSITWDSEKLFF.

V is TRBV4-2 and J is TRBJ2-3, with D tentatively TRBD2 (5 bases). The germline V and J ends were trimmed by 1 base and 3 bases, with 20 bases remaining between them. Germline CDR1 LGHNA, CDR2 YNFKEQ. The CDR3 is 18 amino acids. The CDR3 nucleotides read TGTGCCAGCAGCCAAGGAACTCGAAGCGGCCGGGGAACAGATACGCAGTATTTT. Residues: CASSQGTRSGRGTDTQYF.

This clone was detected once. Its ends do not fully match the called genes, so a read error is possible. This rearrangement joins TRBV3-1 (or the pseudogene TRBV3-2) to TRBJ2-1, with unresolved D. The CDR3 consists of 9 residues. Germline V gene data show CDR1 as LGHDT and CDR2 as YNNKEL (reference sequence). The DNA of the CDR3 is TGTGCCAGCAGCCCCCCCCGTGTCTTC. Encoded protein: CASSPPRVF.

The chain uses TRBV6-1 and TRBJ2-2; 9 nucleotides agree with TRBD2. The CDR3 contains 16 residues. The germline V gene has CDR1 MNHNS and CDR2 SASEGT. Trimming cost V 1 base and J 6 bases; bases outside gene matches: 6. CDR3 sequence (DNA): TGTGCCAGCAGTGAAGTCTCTAGCGGGATGCCCGGGGAGCTGTTTTTT. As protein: CASSEVSSGMPGELFF.

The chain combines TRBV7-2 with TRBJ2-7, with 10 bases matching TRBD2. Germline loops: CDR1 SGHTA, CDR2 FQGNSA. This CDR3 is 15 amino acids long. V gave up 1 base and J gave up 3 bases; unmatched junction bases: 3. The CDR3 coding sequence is TGTGCCAGCAGCTTAGGGACTAGCGGCCTCTACGAGCAGTACTTC. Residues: CASSLGTSGLYEQYF. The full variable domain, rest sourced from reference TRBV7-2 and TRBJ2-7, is GAGVSQSPSNKVTEKGKDVELRCDPISGHTALYWYRQSLGQGLEFLIYFQGNSAPDKSGLPSDRFSAERTGGSVSTLTIQRTQQEDSAVYLCASSLGTSGLYEQYFGPGTRLTVT.

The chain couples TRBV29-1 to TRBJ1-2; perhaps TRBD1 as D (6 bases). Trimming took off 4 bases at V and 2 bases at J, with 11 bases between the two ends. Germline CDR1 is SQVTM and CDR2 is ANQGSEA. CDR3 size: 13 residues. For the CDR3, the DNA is TGCAGCGTTGGACAGGCGGAGAACTATGGCTACACCTTC. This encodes CSVGQAENYGYTF. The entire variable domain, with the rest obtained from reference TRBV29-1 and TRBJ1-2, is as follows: SAVISQKPSRDICQRGTSLTIQCQVDSQVTMMFWYRQQPGQSLTLIATANQGSEATYESGFVIDKFPISRPNLTFSTLTVSNMSPEDSSIYLCSVGQAENYGYTFGSGTRLTVV.

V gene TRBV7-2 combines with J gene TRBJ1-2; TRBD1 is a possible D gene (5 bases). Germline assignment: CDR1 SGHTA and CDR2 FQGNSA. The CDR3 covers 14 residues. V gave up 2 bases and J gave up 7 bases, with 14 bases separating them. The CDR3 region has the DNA TGTGCCAGCAGCTTATCTTCGGGGGGAGGTGGCTACACCTTC. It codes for CASSLSSGGGGYTF.

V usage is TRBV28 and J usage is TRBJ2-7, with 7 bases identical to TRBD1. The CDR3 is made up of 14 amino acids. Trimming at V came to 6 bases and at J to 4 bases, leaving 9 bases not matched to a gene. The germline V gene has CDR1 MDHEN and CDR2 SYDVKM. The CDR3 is CASSWGQILYEQYF. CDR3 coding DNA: TGTGCCAGCAGCTGGGGACAGATTTTGTACGAGCAGTACTTC. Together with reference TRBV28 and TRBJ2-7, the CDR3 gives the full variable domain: DVKVTQSSRYLVKRTGEKVFLECVQDMDHENMFWYRQDPGLGLRLIYFSYDVKMKEKGDIPEGYSVSREKKERFSLILESASTNQTSMYLCASSWGQILYEQYFGPGTRLTVT.

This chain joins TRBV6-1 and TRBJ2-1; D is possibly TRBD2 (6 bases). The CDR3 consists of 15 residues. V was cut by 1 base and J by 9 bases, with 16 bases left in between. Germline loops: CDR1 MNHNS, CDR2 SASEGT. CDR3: CASSEVGGHIGEQFF. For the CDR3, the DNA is TGTGCCAGCAGTGAAGTGGGGGGTCATATCGGTGAGCAGTTCTTC.

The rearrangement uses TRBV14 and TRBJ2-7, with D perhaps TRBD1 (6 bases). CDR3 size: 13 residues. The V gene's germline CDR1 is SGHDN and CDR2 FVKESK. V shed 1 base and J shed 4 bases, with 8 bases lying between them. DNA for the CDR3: TGTGCCAGCAGCCAAGGGCAGGGGTACGAGCAGTACTTC. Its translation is CASSQGQGYEQYF. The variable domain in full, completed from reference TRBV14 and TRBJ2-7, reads EAGVTQFPSHSVIEKGQTVTLRCDPISGHDNLYWYRRVMGKEIKFLLHFVKESKQDESGMPNNRFLAERTGGTYSTLKVQPAELEDSGVYFCASSQGQGYEQYFGPGTRLTVT.

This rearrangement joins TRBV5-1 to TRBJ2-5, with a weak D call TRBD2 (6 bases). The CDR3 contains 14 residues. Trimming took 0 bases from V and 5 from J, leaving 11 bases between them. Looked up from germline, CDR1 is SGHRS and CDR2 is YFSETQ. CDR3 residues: CASSLDPGVETQYF. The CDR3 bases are TGCGCCAGCAGCTTGGATCCGGGAGTCGAGACCCAGTACTTC.

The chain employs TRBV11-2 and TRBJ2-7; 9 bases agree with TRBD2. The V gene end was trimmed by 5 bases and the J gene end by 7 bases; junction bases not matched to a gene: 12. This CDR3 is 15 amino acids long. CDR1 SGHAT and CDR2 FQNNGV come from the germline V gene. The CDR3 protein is CASSNPREGIREQYF. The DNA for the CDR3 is TGTGCCAGCAGCAACCCGCGGGAGGGGATTAGGGAGCAGTACTTC. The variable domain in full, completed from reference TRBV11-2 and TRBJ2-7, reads EAGVAQSPRYKIIEKRQSVAFWCNPISGHATLYWYQQILGQGPKLLIQFQNNGVVDDSQLPKDRFSAERLKGVDSTLKIQPAKLEDSAVYLCASSNPREGIREQYFGPGTRLTVT.